The clone carrying this T cell receptor beta chain was seen just once. Its antigen is not identified. This record comes from a study of shared clonotypes between healthy human individuals. Genomic DNA of each subset was evenly split across several immunoSEQ plates. Using immunoSEQ multiplex PCR, the repertoire was profiled, and TCRdb retains in-frame clones only, with some absent. The sample consists of about 1.1 million clones, about four fifths of them appearing once. Study observations and caveats: Relative to clonotypes present in all four donors, those not shared had lower generation probabilities.

The clonotype originates from a man aged 18 to 30 in good health. Some clones in this sample may be carry-over from other donors' samples. The specimen was memory CD4+ T cells from PBMCs. Subset defined: CD45RA-negative fraction.

DNA for the CDR3: TGTGCCAGCAGAGACCGACAGGGCGGCGGGGAGCTGTTTTTT. It encodes CASRDRQGGGELFF. This chain joins TRBV2 and TRBJ2-2, with 7 bases lining up with TRBD1. The J segment lost 7 bases and the V segment lost 6 bases, leaving 8 bases of the junction unmatched. The V gene's germline CDR1 is SNHLY and CDR2 FYNNEI. The CDR3 extends over 14 amino acids. Together with reference TRBV2 and TRBJ2-2, the CDR3 gives the full variable domain: EPEVTQTPSHQVTQMGQEVILRCVPISNHLYFYWYRQILGQKVEFLVSFYNNEISEKSEIFDDQFSVERPDGSNFTLKIRSTKLEDSAMYFCASRDRQGGGELFFGEGSRLTVL.